The rows below give T cell receptor beta chains drawn from one sample of a study of CD8+ T cells in alopecia areata. Profiled with immunoSEQ multiplex PCR; TCRdb holds only in-frame clones, not every one. The sample has 90,000 to 120,000 clones, roughly 84% seen once. The source was CD8+ T cells sorted from blood, collected at week 24, from a patient treated with tofacitinib. The source of these receptors is a human donor with alopecia areata. Each CDR3 is given without its conserved first and last residue. The order of the fields is clone size, V gene, J gene, CDR3 protein. Expanded clones get a size class; other rows say once, few or many, or leave the size out.

clone size: NA
V gene: TRBV10-2
J gene: TRBJ2-3
CDR3 protein: ASSSVGGPSDTQY

clone size: NA
V gene: TRBV7-3
J gene: TRBJ2-5
CDR3 protein: ASSLGLAGGETQY

clone size: NA
V gene: TRBV9
J gene: TRBJ1-1
CDR3 protein: ASSPRTGGEAF

clone size: NA
V gene: TRBV6-6
J gene: TRBJ2-5
CDR3 protein: ASSPGEVQETQY

clone size: NA
V gene: TRBV5-1
J gene: TRBJ1-1
CDR3 protein: ASSHGGLEAF

clone size: NA
V gene: TRBV18
J gene: TRBJ2-1
CDR3 protein: ASAPGGYNEQF

clone size: once
V gene: TRBV7-8
J gene: TRBJ2-3
CDR3 protein: ASSLWAGPDTQY

clone size: NA
V gene: TRBV19
J gene: TRBJ1-1
CDR3 protein: ASRRGPNTEAF

clone size: NA
V gene: TRBV7-9
J gene: TRBJ2-1
CDR3 protein: ASSSGQGADNEQF

clone size: once
V gene: TRBV7-9
J gene: TRBJ2-5
CDR3 protein: ASSSTPETQY

clone size: NA
V gene: TRBV4-1
J gene: TRBJ2-1
CDR3 protein: ASSHIAAHEQF